One sample yielded the 21 T cell receptor beta chains listed below, sequenced in a study of metastatic and nonmetastatic thyroid tumors. MiXCR reprocessed the PCR reads for TCRdb. The table records 30,000 to 45,000 clones, about 25% of them present only once. There were no patients who had received any treatment before thyroid surgery. The sample comprised blood. Every receptor here comes from a female donor with papillary thyroid cancer or a benign thyroid nodule (not recorded which). Some clones in this sample may be carry-over from other donors' samples.

This clone was seen a handful of times. The CDR3 DNA reads as TGTGCCAGCAGTCAGACTCACGAGCAGTTCTTC. Residues: CASSQTHEQFF. This chain connects TRBV12-3 or TRBV12-4 to TRBJ2-1; no clear D. The ends were cut back, 5 bases at V and 10 bases at J, with 9 bases in the middle. The CDR3 is made up of 11 amino acids.

In its sample, this clone was seen many times. V and J are TRBV2 and TRBJ2-1; 7 bases map to TRBD2. Losses at the gene ends were 4 bases for V and 0 bases for J; bases not matched to a gene: 3. Germline assignment: CDR1 SNHLY and CDR2 FYNNEI. The CDR3 extends over 15 amino acids. The CDR3 loop reads CASSVGGNSYNEQFF. CDR3 bases: TGTGCCAGCAGTGTGGGAGGGAACTCCTACAATGAGCAGTTCTTC.

The chain joins TRBV6-5 to TRBJ2-7, with 7 positions matching TRBD1. This CDR3 has 16 residues. Germline-derived CDR1 and CDR2 are MNHEY and SVGAGI. V was pared by 2 bases and J by 5 bases, with 12 bases of the junction left unmatched. The CDR3 nucleotides read TGTGCCAGCAGTTACGTCGACAGGGTCGGTCGGGACGAGCAGTACTTC. Its translation is CASSYVDRVGRDEQYF.

This clone is deemed medium-sized (0.01 to 0.1%). The chain recombines TRBV2 with TRBJ2-7; the match to TRBD1 covers 7 bases. CDR1 and CDR2 (germline): SNHLY, FYNNEI. The CDR3 length is 15 residues. Trimming cost V 2 bases and J 2 bases; bases outside gene matches: 6. The CDR3, as DNA: TGTGCCAGCAGTGAACCTTGGCAGGGGGCCTACGAGCAGTACTTC. It translates to CASSEPWQGAYEQYF.

The table lists this clone with many counts. The genes are TRBV4-2 and TRBJ1-4, with 7 positions matching TRBD1. CDR3 length: 15 amino acids. Germline CDR1 LGHNA, CDR2 YNFKEQ. Trimming removed 2 bases from V and 7 bases from J; junction bases left unmatched: 7. The CDR3: CASSQPDRDGEKLFF. In nucleotides, the CDR3 is TGTGCCAGCAGCCAACCCGACAGGGACGGTGAAAAACTGTTTTTT.

This clone occurred many times. This chain links TRBV5-4 with TRBJ1-2; 10 bases line up with TRBD1. CDR3 length equals 16 residues. Germline V gene sequence: CDR1 SGHNT, CDR2 YYREEE (reference sequence). Losses at the gene ends were 4 bases for V and 5 bases for J; bases not matched to a gene: 11. CDR3 DNA: TGTGCCAGCAGCCCGCGCCGCGGACAGGGGGGTTATGGCTACACCTTC. Its translation: CASSPRRGQGGYGYTF.

The CDR3 here is CASSEAPGGTQPQHF. DNA of the CDR3: TGTGCCAGCAGTGAAGCCCCAGGGGGCACTCAGCCCCAGCATTTT. The gene calls are TRBV6-1 and TRBJ1-5; 8 nucleotides agree with TRBD1. Germline-derived CDR1 and CDR2 are MNHNS and SASEGT. Trimming at V came to 0 bases and at J to 6 bases, leaving 4 bases not matched to a gene. This CDR3 comprises 15 residues.

This clone occurred a few times. One end of the junction does not line up with germline, which may come from a read error. J is TRBJ2-1 and V is TRBV12-3 or TRBV12-4, with 10 bases lining up with TRBD2. The length of the CDR3 is 18 residues. CDR3 protein: CASIPRLAGGASYNEQFF. Written as DNA, the CDR3 is TGTGCCAGCATTCCCCGACTAGCGGGTGGGGCCTCCTATAATGAGCAGTTCTTC.

The table lists this clone with many counts. A read error is possible here, since a much larger clone lies one base away. DNA of the CDR3: TGTGCCAGCAACTCACAGGGAAGTTCACCCCTCCACTTT. Translated, it gives CASNSQGSSPLHF. The chain joins TRBV11-2 to TRBJ1-6; D might be TRBD1 (6 bases). Trimming took off 7 bases at V and 9 bases at J, with 13 bases between the two ends. Germline V gene lookup returns CDR1 SGHAT and CDR2 FQNNGV. This CDR3 has 13 residues.

The chain combines TRBV15 with TRBJ2-5; TRBD1 agrees at 10 bases. The CDR3 is 17 residues long. V was pared by 6 bases and J by 5 bases, with 15 bases of the junction left unmatched. Germline V CDR1 and CDR2: LNHNV, YYDKDF (reference sequence). CDR3: CATRSVWGQGLGETQYF. The CDR3 DNA reads TGTGCCACCAGAAGCGTTTGGGGACAGGGGCTAGGGGAGACCCAGTACTTC.

This sequence joins TRBV7-8 and TRBJ2-2; D gene unclear. This CDR3 is built from 14 residues. Germline V CDR1 and CDR2: SGHVS, FQNEAQ. Deletions cut 1 base from V and 4 bases from J, with 7 bases between. As DNA, the CDR3 is TGTGCCAGCAGCTTAGATTGGGGCACCGGGGAGCTGTTTTTT. Its protein product is CASSLDWGTGELFF. The variable domain in full, completed from reference TRBV7-8 and TRBJ2-2, reads GAGVSQSPRYKVAKRGQDVALRCDPISGHVSLFWYQQALGQGPEFLTYFQNEAQLDKSGLPSDRFFAERPEGSVSTLKIQRTQQEDSAVYLCASSLDWGTGELFFGEGSRLTVL.

The chain joins TRBV4-1 to TRBJ2-1, with 9 bases that match TRBD1. The germline CDR1 and CDR2 sequences are MGHRA and YSYEKL. The CDR3 is 16 residues long. The trim removed 5 bases at V and 0 bases at J, leaving 5 bases unmatched. The CDR3 spells CASSFGTGNSYNEQFF. CDR3 nucleotides: TGCGCCAGCAGCTTCGGGACAGGGAACTCCTACAATGAGCAGTTCTTC.

This clone was detected ten times or more. The chain is built from TRBV11-2 and TRBJ2-5; weak D call: TRBD1 (5 bases). The germline V and J ends were trimmed by 7 bases and 2 bases, with 11 bases remaining between them. The CDR3 extends over 13 amino acids. The germline V gene has CDR1 SGHAT and CDR2 FQNNGV. The CDR3 loop reads CASKDTNQETQYF. The CDR3 DNA is TGTGCCAGCAAGGACACGAATCAAGAGACCCAGTACTTC.

This clone appeared many times. The chain carries TRBV4-1 and TRBJ1-2, with unresolved D. Germline values: CDR1 MGHRA, CDR2 YSYEKL. This CDR3 is 16 amino acids long. V lost 4 bases, J lost 3 bases, and 18 bases lay in between. CDR3 nucleotide sequence: TGCGCCAGCAGCCGCGGAAGGAGGTCTTCCGACTATGGCTACACCTTC. Translated: CASSRGRRSSDYGYTF.

J is TRBJ1-2 and V is TRBV24-1; D call uncertain. This CDR3 is built from 14 residues. The V end was cut by 4 bases, the J end by 2 bases, with 10 bases between. Germline values: CDR1 KGHDR, CDR2 SFDVKD. CDR3 in amino acids: CATSDRWANYGYTF. The CDR3 DNA reads TGTGCCACCAGTGACCGGTGGGCAAACTATGGCTACACCTTC.

This rearrangement joins TRBV11-2 to TRBJ1-1, with unresolved D. V lost 2 bases, J lost 6 bases, and 10 bases lay in between. CDR1 and CDR2 from the germline V gene are SGHAT and FQNNGV. The CDR3 length is 13 residues. CDR3 loop: CASSLTVTPEAFF. As DNA, the CDR3 is TGTGCCAGCAGCTTAACGGTGACCCCTGAAGCTTTCTTT. Combining the CDR3 with reference TRBV11-2 and TRBJ1-1 gives the whole variable domain EAGVAQSPRYKIIEKRQSVAFWCNPISGHATLYWYQQILGQGPKLLIQFQNNGVVDDSQLPKDRFSAERLKGVDSTLKIQPAKLEDSAVYLCASSLTVTPEAFFGQGTRLTVV.

Points on this clone: This may be a read error: a much more frequent sequence differs by one nucleotide. The chain has TRBV18 and TRBJ2-7; D may be TRBD1 (6 bases). Germline CDR1 KGHSH, CDR2 LQKENI. The CDR3 is 13 amino acids. CDR3 sequence: CASPPWTAQEQYF. The CDR3 nucleotides are TGTGCCAGCCCACCCTGGACAGCTCAAGAGCAGTACTTC.

This clone was observed many times. This sequence joins TRBV15 and TRBJ1-1; D may be TRBD1 (5 bases). Germline V CDR1 and CDR2: LNHNV, YYDKDF (reference sequence). The CDR3 runs to 15 residues. V was clipped by 1 base and J by 3 bases, with 12 bases between them. The CDR3 DNA reads TGTGCCACCAGCAGAGTCTGGGGACCTTACACTGAAGCTTTCTTT. Translation: CATSRVWGPYTEAFF. The variable domain in full, with the rest retrieved from reference TRBV15 and TRBJ1-1, is DAMVIQNPRYQVTQFGKPVTLSCSQTLNHNVMYWYQQKSSQAPKLLFHYYDKDFNNEADTPDNFQSRRPNTSFCFLDIRSPGLGDTAMYLCATSRVWGPYTEAFFGQGTRLTVV.

This clone has just a few counts. The genes are TRBV6-5 and TRBJ2-1, with 10 bases identical to TRBD2. Germline V gives CDR1 MNHEY, CDR2 SVGAGI. The CDR3 totals 15 residues. The V gene end was trimmed by 6 bases and the J gene end by 6 bases; junction bases not matched to a gene: 8. The CDR3 coding sequence is TGTGCCAGCAGATTAGCGGGGGGTACCGGCAATGAGCAGTTCTTC. It codes for CASRLAGGTGNEQFF.

This chain joins TRBV5-6 and TRBJ1-5; D is possibly TRBD1 (5 bases). Germline assignment: CDR1 SGHDT and CDR2 YYEEEE. The CDR3 is 16 amino acids. Trimming took 2 bases from V and 2 from J, leaving 14 bases between them. The CDR3 loop is CASSFAQGQGNQPQHF. CDR3 nucleotide sequence: TGTGCCAGCAGCTTTGCCCAGGGTCAGGGCAATCAGCCCCAGCATTTT.

By share, this clone counts as medium-sized. The genes are TRBV6-2 or TRBV6-3 and TRBJ2-7; D might be TRBD1 or TRBD2, each matching 5 bases. Trimming cost V 7 bases and J 2 bases, with 15 bases left between them. Germline values: CDR1 MNHEY, CDR2 SVGEGT. The CDR3 contains 14 residues. Here the CDR3 reads CASKLDSLTYEQYF. The CDR3 DNA is TGTGCCAGCAAACTAGACAGCCTCACCTACGAGCAGTACTTC.